This T cell receptor (beta chain) is drawn from a study of shared clonotypes between healthy human individuals. Whole-study context: The cohort had two women and three men, ages 18 to 49.

As regards this clone: Its matching antigen is unknown.

The assay was run at deep level. This table comes from immunoSEQ multiplex PCR, and its TCRdb copy is limited to in-frame clones, with some not included. This table has 2 million to 2.5 million clones, over 85% appearing once. Whole-study results and caveats: Across a handful of donors, naive CD4 shared around 5.4%, naive CD8 around 4%, memory CD4 about 2.4%, memory CD8 about 0.38%. The donor pool, a small one, limited the genetic and exposure-history diversity represented.

Sequencing used naive CD4+ T cells from PBMCs. Subset noted: CD45RA+ positively selected. The receptor's source is a man between 18 and 35 years old in good health. Some clones in this sample may be carry-over from other donors' samples.

CDR3 sequence: CASSKGPSGLAGACKQYF. In DNA, the CDR3 is TGTGCCAGCAGCAAAGGGCCCTCGGGGCTAGCGGGAGCTTGTAAGCAGTACTTC. J is TRBJ2-7 and V is TRBV21-1; the table assigns TRBD2, which was not confirmed against the DNA. TRBV21-1 is annotated as a pseudogene. The CDR3 extends over 18 amino acids.